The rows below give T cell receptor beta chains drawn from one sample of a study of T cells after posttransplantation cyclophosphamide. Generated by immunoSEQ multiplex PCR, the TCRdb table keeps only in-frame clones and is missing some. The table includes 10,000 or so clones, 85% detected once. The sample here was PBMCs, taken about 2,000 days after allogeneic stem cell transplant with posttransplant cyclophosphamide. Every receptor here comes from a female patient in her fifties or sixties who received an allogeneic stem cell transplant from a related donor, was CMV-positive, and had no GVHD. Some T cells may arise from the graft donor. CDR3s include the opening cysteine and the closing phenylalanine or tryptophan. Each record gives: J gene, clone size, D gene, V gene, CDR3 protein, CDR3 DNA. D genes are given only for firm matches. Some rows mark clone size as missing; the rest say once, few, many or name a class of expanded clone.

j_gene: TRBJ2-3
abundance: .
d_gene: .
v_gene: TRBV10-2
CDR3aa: CASSESYDLQGLNLQYF
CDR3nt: TGCGCCAGCAGTGAGTCGTATGACCTTCAGGGACTTAATCTGCAGTATTTT

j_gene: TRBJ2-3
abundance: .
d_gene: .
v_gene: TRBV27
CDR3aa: CASSYLPRTDTQYF
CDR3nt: TGTGCCAGCAGCTACCTCCCTCGCACAGATACGCAGTATTTT

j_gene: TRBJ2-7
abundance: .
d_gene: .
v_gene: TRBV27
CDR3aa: CASSLSRRDWNYF
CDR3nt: TGTGCCAGCAGTTTATCGAGGCGGGACTGGAATTACTTC

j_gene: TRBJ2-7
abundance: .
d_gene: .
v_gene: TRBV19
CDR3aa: CASSRMDSIYEQYF
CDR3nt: TGTGCCAGTAGTCGTATGGACTCGATCTACGAGCAGTACTTC

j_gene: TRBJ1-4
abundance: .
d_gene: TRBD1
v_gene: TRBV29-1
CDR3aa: CSVVPGTGGEKLFF
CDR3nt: TGCAGCGTTGTACCCGGGACAGGGGGTGAAAAACTGTTTTTT

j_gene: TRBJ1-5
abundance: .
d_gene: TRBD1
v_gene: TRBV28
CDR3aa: CASRLGGTGKGRPQHF
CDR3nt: TGTGCCAGCAGGCTTGGCGGGACAGGGAAGGGCAGGCCCCAGCATTTT

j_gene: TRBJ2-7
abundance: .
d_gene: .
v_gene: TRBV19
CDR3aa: CASSIGDSYEQYF
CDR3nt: TGTGCCAGTAGTATAGGAGACAGCTACGAGCAGTACTTC

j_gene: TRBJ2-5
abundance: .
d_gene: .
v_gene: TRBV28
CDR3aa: CASSARGQEGTQYF
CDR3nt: TGTGCCAGCAGCGCACGCGGACAGGAGGGGACCCAGTACTTC

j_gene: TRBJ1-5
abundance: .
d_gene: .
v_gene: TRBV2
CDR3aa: CASSEARGGSETKPQHF
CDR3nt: TGTGCCAGCAGTGAAGCCCGGGGAGGCAGCGAAACGAAGCCCCAGCATTTT

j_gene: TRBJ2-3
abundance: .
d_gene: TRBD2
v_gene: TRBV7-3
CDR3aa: CASSLKSGRAGDTQYF
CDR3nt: TGTGCCAGCAGCTTAAAGAGCGGGAGGGCCGGAGATACGCAGTATTTT

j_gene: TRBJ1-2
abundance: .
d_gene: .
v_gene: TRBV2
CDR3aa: CASNGGENYYGYTF
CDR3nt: TGTGCCAGCAATGGGGGCGAGAATTACTATGGCTACACCTTC

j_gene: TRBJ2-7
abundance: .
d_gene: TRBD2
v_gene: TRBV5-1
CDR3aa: CASSWGLAENTYEQYF
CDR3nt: TGCGCCAGCAGCTGGGGACTAGCCGAGAATACCTACGAGCAGTACTTC

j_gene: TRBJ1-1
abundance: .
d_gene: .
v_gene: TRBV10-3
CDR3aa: CAIRWTSDTEAFF
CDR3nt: TGTGCCATCAGGTGGACAAGCGATACTGAAGCTTTCTTT

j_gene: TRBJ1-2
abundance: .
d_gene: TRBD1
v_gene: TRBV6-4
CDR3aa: CASSDYGQGNHGYTF
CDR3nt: TGTGCCAGCAGTGACTACGGACAGGGGAACCATGGCTACACCTTC

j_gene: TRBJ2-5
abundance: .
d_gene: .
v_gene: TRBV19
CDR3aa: CASSMGASSQETQYF
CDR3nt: TGTGCCAGTAGTATGGGGGCCTCTAGTCAAGAGACCCAGTACTTC

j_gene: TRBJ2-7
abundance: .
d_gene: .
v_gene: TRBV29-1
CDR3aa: CSVEWSGRGEQYF
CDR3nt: TGCAGCGTTGAATGGTCGGGCAGGGGCGAGCAGTACTTC

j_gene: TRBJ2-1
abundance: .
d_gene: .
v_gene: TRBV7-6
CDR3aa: CASSLGSGGTYNEQFF
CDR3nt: TGTGCCAGCAGCTTAGGATCTGGCGGGACCTACAATGAGCAGTTCTTC

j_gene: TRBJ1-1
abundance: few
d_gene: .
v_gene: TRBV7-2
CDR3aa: CASSQLGGDTEAFF
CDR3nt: TGTGCCAGCAGTCAGTTGGGGGGTGACACTGAAGCTTTCTTT

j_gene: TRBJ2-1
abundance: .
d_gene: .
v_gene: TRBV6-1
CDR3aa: CASSEQSARAIYDEQFF
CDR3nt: TGTGCCAGCAGTGAACAGTCGGCCAGGGCCATTTACGATGAGCAGTTCTTC

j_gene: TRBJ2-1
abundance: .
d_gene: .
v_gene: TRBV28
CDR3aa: CASRLLASVEQFF
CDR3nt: TGTGCCAGCAGACTCCTCGCCTCTGTTGAGCAGTTCTTC

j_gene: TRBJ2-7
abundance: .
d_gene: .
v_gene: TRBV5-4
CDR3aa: CASSRPDSRYEQYF
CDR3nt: TGTGCCAGCAGCCGACCGGACAGCCGTTACGAGCAGTACTTC

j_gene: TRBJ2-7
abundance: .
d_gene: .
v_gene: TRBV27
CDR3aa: CAAIAGNGYEQYF
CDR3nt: TGTGCAGCCATCGCAGGGAATGGCTACGAGCAGTACTTC

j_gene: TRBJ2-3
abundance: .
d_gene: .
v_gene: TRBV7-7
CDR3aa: CASSVDQGDTQYF
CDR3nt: TGTGCCAGCAGCGTCGACCAGGGAGATACGCAGTATTTT

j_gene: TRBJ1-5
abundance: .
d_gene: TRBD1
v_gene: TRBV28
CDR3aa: CASSDTSGTGNQPQHF
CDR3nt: TGTGCCAGCAGTGATACCTCCGGGACAGGGAATCAGCCCCAGCATTTT

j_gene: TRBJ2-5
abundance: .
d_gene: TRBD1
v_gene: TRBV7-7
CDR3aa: CASSLDRGQETQYF
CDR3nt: TGTGCCAGCAGCTTGGACAGGGGGCAAGAGACCCAGTACTTC

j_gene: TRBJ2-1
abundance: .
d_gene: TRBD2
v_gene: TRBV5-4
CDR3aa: CASSQGLAGGKTYNEQFF
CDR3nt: TGTGCCAGCAGCCAGGGACTAGCGGGAGGGAAAACCTACAATGAGCAGTTCTTC

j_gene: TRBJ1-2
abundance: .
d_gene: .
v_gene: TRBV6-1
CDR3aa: CASRVGHGYGYTF
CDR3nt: TGTGCCAGCAGGGTCGGACACGGATATGGCTACACCTTC

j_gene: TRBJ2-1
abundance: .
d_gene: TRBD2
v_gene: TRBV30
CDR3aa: CAWSRNPFQIAGGPWNEQFF
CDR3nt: TGTGCCTGGAGCCGGAACCCTTTTCAAATAGCGGGAGGGCCGTGGAATGAGCAGTTCTTC

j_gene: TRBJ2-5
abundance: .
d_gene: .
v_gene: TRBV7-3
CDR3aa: CASSLLLQETQYF
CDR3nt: TGTGCCAGCAGCTTACTTCTCCAAGAGACCCAGTACTTC

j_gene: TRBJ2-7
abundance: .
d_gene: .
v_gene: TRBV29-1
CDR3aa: CSVYRGSSLYEQYF
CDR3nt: TGCAGCGTTTATAGAGGGAGTTCCCTCTACGAGCAGTACTTC

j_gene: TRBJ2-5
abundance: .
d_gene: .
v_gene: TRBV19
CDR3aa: CASSFGQLPETQYF
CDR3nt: TGTGCCAGTAGTTTCGGACAGCTCCCCGAGACCCAGTACTTC

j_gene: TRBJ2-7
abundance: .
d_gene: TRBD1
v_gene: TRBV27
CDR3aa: CASSYGQGPPRLNEQYF
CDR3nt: TGTGCCAGCAGTTATGGACAGGGGCCTCCCAGATTGAACGAGCAGTACTTC

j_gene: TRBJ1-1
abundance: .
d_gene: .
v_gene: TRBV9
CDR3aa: CASSVAADYRPEAFF
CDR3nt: TGTGCCAGCAGCGTAGCCGCAGACTATAGGCCTGAAGCTTTCTTT

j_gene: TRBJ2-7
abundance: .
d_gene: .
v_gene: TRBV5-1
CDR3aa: CASSPDYYEQYF
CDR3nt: TGCGCCAGCAGCCCCGACTACTACGAGCAGTACTTC

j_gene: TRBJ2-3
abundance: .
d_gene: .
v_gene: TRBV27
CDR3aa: CASTQRAAGDTQYF
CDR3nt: TGTGCCAGCACCCAGCGGGCTGCGGGAGATACGCAGTATTTT

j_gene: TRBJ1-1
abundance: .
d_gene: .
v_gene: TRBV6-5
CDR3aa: CASSRGAPLNTEAFF
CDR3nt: TGTGCCAGCAGCCGGGGGGCCCCCTTGAACACTGAAGCTTTCTTT

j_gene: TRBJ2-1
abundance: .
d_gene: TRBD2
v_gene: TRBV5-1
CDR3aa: CASSLQGSGTRYEQFF
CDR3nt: TGCGCCAGCAGCTTGCAAGGTTCCGGGACTAGATACGAGCAGTTCTTC

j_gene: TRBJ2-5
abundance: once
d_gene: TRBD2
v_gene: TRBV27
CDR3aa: CASSFRGTSIETQYF
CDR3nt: TGTGCCAGCAGTTTCCGAGGGACTAGCATTGAGACCCAGTACTTC

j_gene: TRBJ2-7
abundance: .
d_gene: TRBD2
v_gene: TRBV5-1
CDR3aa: CASTPRASGSYEQYF
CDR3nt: TGCGCCAGTACCCCCCGGGCTAGCGGGAGCTACGAGCAGTACTTC

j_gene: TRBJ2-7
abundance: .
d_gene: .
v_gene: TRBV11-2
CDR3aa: CASSPGTFLDLRNEQYF
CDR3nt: TGTGCCAGCAGCCCCGGGACTTTTTTGGATTTGCGCAACGAGCAGTACTTC

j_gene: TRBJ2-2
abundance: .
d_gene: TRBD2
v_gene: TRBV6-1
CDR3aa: CASRTSGGGGELFF
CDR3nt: TGTGCCAGCAGAACTAGCGGAGGAGGCGGGGAGCTGTTTTTT

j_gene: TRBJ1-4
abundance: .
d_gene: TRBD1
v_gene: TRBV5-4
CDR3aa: CASSLTGDATNEKLFF
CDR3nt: TGTGCCAGCAGCTTGACAGGGGATGCAACTAATGAAAAACTGTTTTTT

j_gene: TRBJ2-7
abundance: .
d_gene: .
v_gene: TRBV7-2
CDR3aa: CASSLAPWEEGFEQYF
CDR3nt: TGTGCCAGCAGCTTAGCGCCGTGGGAGGAAGGGTTCGAGCAGTACTTC

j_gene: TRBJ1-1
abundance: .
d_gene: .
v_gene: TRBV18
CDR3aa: CASSPRDSLGTEAFF
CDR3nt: TGTGCCAGCTCACCAAGGGACTCTCTAGGGACTGAAGCTTTCTTT

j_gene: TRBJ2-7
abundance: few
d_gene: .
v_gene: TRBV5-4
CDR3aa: CASRSKDSPPEQYF
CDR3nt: TGTGCCAGCAGGTCCAAGGACTCGCCTCCCGAGCAGTACTTC

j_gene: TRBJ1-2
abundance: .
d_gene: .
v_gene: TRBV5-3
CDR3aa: CARSPGRAYGYTF
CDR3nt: TGTGCCAGAAGCCCCGGGAGAGCCTATGGCTACACCTTC

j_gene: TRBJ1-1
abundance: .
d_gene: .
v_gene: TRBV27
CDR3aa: CASSYDRNTEAFF
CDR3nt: TGTGCCAGCAGTTATGACAGGAACACTGAAGCTTTCTTT